Listed below are T cell receptor beta chains from one sample, sequenced in a study of human T cells and chemical hapten exposure. TCRdb re-called the RACE reads with MiXCR, one entry per CDR3 protein. The sample holds 50,000 to 75,000 distinct CDR3 sequences, approximately 11% seen once. The input for sequencing was whole blood, taken in connection with sensitization to the hapten diphenylcyclopropenone (DPC). Every receptor here comes from a woman in her 30s with alopecia areata. Some clones in this sample may be carry-over from other donors' samples. Each CDR3 is given with its conserved first and last residue. A D gene is named only where the DNA matches it firmly. Clone size is stated in some rows and not others, as once, few, many or a class when expanded.

clone size	V gene	J gene	D gene	CDR3 protein	CDR3 DNA
few	TRBV29-1	TRBJ1-2	TRBD1	CSIQGDLYGYTF	TGCAGCATACAGGGGGATCTCTATGGCTACACCTTC
many	TRBV20-1	TRBJ2-3	-	CSASGTEGLDTQYF	TGCAGTGCCTCGGGCACTGAGGGTTTGGATACGCAGTATTTT
few	TRBV28	TRBJ1-5	-	CASSLRQLQKYNQPQHF	TGTGCCAGCAGTTTACGACAGCTGCAAAAATACAATCAGCCCCAGCATTTT
-	TRBV6-6	TRBJ1-2	TRBD1	CVINEGAGYGYTF	TGTGTTATTAATGAGGGGGCCGGCTATGGCTACACCTTC
-	TRBV20-1	TRBJ2-2	TRBD2	CSARLLAGGTGELFF	TGCAGTGCTAGATTGCTAGCGGGGGGGACCGGGGAGCTGTTTTTT
-	TRBV7-9	TRBJ2-1	TRBD2	CASSPRRGTTYNEQFF	TGTGCCAGCAGCCCCCGGCGGGGGACCACCTACAATGAGCAGTTCTTC
many	TRBV6-6	TRBJ2-5	TRBD1	CASSYHGQGGKTQYF	TGTGCCAGCAGTTATCACGGACAGGGGGGGAAGACCCAGTACTTC
few	TRBV11-3	TRBJ2-1	-	CASSLGVRGRPGDYNEQFF	TGTGCCAGCAGCTTAGGCGTGAGGGGACGCCCGGGGGATTACAATGAGCAGTTCTTC
many	TRBV6-6	TRBJ1-1	-	CASSRLNTEAFF	TGTGCCAGCAGTCGTCTGAACACTGAAGCTTTCTTT
-	TRBV28	TRBJ1-1	-	CASSWPNTEAFF	TGTGCCAGCAGTTGGCCGAACACTGAAGCTTTCTTT
many	TRBV6-2/TRBV6-3	TRBJ2-1	TRBD1	CASSWSGDRGSDEQFF	TGTGCCAGCAGTTGGAGTGGGGACAGGGGTAGCGATGAGCAGTTCTTC
-	TRBV7-2	TRBJ1-1	TRBD1	CASTQDRAMTEAFF	TGTGCCAGCACCCAGGACAGGGCGATGACTGAAGCTTTCTTT
-	TRBV4-3	TRBJ1-1	TRBD1	CASSTGQGLNTEAFF	TGCGCCAGCAGCACCGGACAGGGATTGAACACTGAAGCTTTCTTT
-	TRBV6-5	TRBJ1-4	-	CASSSRVATNEKLFF	TGTGCCAGCAGTTCCCGCGTTGCAACTAATGAAAAACTGTTTTTT
many	TRBV5-1	TRBJ2-1	TRBD2	CASRPGTSGINEQFF	TGCGCCAGCAGACCAGGGACTAGCGGGATCAATGAGCAGTTCTTC
-	TRBV12-3/TRBV12-4	TRBJ2-7	TRBD2	CASSYTGGEQYF	TGTGCCAGCAGCTACACGGGGGGCGAGCAGTACTTC
-	TRBV30	TRBJ2-3	TRBD2	CAWISGSGTDTQYF	TGTGCCTGGATTAGCGGGAGCGGCACAGATACGCAGTATTTT
few	TRBV19	TRBJ2-1	TRBD2	CASSIALAGLNEQFF	TGTGCCAGTAGTATAGCCCTAGCGGGATTGAATGAGCAGTTCTTC
-	TRBV7-6	TRBJ2-5	-	CASSLTSWETQYF	TGTGCCAGCAGCTTAACTTCCTGGGAGACCCAGTACTTC
few	TRBV7-2	TRBJ2-5	-	CASSFRGRQETQYF	TGTGCCAGCAGCTTCAGGGGCAGACAAGAGACCCAGTACTTC
-	TRBV6-2/TRBV6-3	TRBJ2-3	-	CASKRTGTDTQYF	TGTGCCAGCAAGAGGACTGGCACAGATACGCAGTATTTT
-	TRBV6-5	TRBJ1-5	TRBD1	CASSNNRGQPQHF	TGTGCCAGCTCTAATAACAGGGGTCAGCCCCAGCATTTT
many	TRBV4-2	TRBJ2-2	TRBD1	CASSQEFLQGPNTGELFF	TGTGCCAGCAGCCAAGAATTCCTACAGGGGCCGAACACCGGGGAGCTGTTTTTT
few	TRBV11-2	TRBJ2-3	-	CASSLVGGTDTQYF	TGTGCCAGCAGCTTAGTCGGGGGCACAGATACGCAGTATTTT
few	TRBV20-1	TRBJ1-6	TRBD1	CSARIRTGNSPLHF	TGCAGTGCTAGGATCAGGACAGGAAATTCACCCCTCCACTTT
few	TRBV11-1	TRBJ2-7	TRBD2	CASSFREDAYEQYF	TGTGCCAGCAGCTTCCGGGAGGATGCCTACGAGCAGTACTTC
many	TRBV10-3	TRBJ2-1	-	CAISESTLEQFF	TGTGCCATCAGTGAGTCGACCCTGGAGCAGTTCTTC
-	TRBV4-1	TRBJ2-1	-	CASSQEKERALYNEQFF	TGCGCCAGCAGCCAAGAAAAGGAGCGGGCCCTTTACAATGAGCAGTTCTTC
-	TRBV7-7	TRBJ1-3	TRBD1	CASSSGTGPGNTIYF	TGTGCCAGCAGCTCCGGGACAGGTCCTGGAAACACCATATATTTT
-	TRBV7-9	TRBJ2-1	-	CASSSISVRSAAYNEQFF	TGTGCCAGCAGCTCTATTAGCGTCAGGTCTGCAGCTTACAATGAGCAGTTCTTC
many	TRBV28	TRBJ2-1	TRBD2	CASSFGSGGSYNEQFF	TGTGCCAGCAGTTTCGGTAGCGGGGGTTCCTACAATGAGCAGTTCTTC
few	TRBV10-3	TRBJ2-7	-	CAISEPTYEQYF	TGTGCCATCAGTGAGCCTACTTACGAGCAGTACTTC
many	TRBV3-1	TRBJ1-1	-	CASHSTGTNTEAFF	TGTGCCAGCCATTCAACAGGAACTAACACTGAAGCTTTCTTT
few	TRBV28	TRBJ2-7	TRBD2	CASEGRVSSYEQYF	TGTGCCAGCGAAGGGAGGGTAAGCTCCTACGAGCAGTACTTC
-	TRBV29-1	TRBJ2-5	TRBD1	CSDGQGLQETQYF	TGCAGCGACGGACAGGGGTTACAAGAGACCCAGTACTTC
many	TRBV2	TRBJ1-3	-	CASSASSAGNTIYF	TGTGCCAGCAGTGCAAGCAGCGCTGGAAACACCATATATTTT
many	TRBV20-1	TRBJ1-4	-	CSARGTLQLFF	TGCAGTGCTAGGGGTACCCTTCAGCTGTTTTTT
-	TRBV27	TRBJ2-3	TRBD2	CASSSSLAGGADTQYF	TGTGCCAGCAGCTCATCCTTAGCGGGTGGGGCAGATACGCAGTATTTT
-	TRBV12-3/TRBV12-4	TRBJ2-2	-	CASTQTSGELFF	TGTGCCAGCACCCAGACTAGCGGGGAGCTGTTTTTT
many	TRBV28	TRBJ2-7	-	CASTERTATYEQYF	TGTGCCAGCACCGAAAGGACAGCAACCTACGAGCAGTACTTC
-	TRBV5-5	TRBJ2-1	-	CASSFTGSSYNEQFF	TGTGCCAGCAGCTTTACAGGGAGTTCCTACAATGAGCAGTTCTTC
once	TRBV20-1	TRBJ2-5	TRBD2	CSAPASGQETQYF	TGCAGTGCCCCGGCTAGCGGGCAAGAGACCCAGTACTTC
few	TRBV18	TRBJ2-2	-	CASSPAPGTGGELFF	TGTGCCAGCTCACCCGCCCCGGGAACGGGCGGGGAGCTGTTTTTT
-	TRBV10-1	TRBJ1-6	-	CASGTPLHF	TGCGCCAGCGGTACACCCCTCCACTTT
few	TRBV27	TRBJ1-6	-	CASRKGGNSPLHF	TGTGCCAGCAGAAAGGGTGGAAATTCACCCCTCCACTTT
-	TRBV20-1	TRBJ2-3	TRBD2	CSARYGLAGGPDTQYF	TGCAGTGCTAGATACGGACTAGCGGGAGGGCCAGATACGCAGTATTTT
-	TRBV7-3	TRBJ2-2	-	CASSLDGATTGELFF	TGTGCCAGCAGCTTGGACGGCGCTACCACCGGGGAGCTGTTTTTT
-	TRBV12-3/TRBV12-4	TRBJ1-4	-	CASSRGLLKGEKLFF	TGTGCCAGCAGTCGCGGACTTCTGAAGGGTGAAAAACTGTTTTTT
-	TRBV19	TRBJ1-1	-	CASRLTDEAFF	TGTGCCAGTAGACTTACAGATGAAGCTTTCTTT
many	TRBV11-2	TRBJ2-5	TRBD2	CASSTLWRGGLDGETQYF	TGTGCCAGCAGCACCCTCTGGCGGGGGGGCCTCGATGGAGAGACCCAGTACTTC
many	TRBV28	TRBJ2-5	-	CASRRGPSQETQYF	TGTGCCAGCAGACGCGGACCGTCCCAAGAGACCCAGTACTTC
many	TRBV19	TRBJ2-2	-	CASRDGTINTGELFF	TGTGCCAGTAGGGACGGAACTATTAACACCGGGGAGCTGTTTTTT
few	TRBV4-3	TRBJ2-1	-	CASSQDLGVQFF	TGCGCCAGCAGCCAAGACTTAGGGGTGCAGTTCTTC
-	TRBV28	TRBJ1-2	-	CASRTTETYGYTF	TGTGCCAGCAGGACGACGGAAACCTATGGCTACACCTTC
many	TRBV7-8	TRBJ2-1	-	CASSFPSANEQFF	TGTGCCAGCAGCTTCCCTAGCGCCAATGAGCAGTTCTTC
few	TRBV5-1	TRBJ2-7	-	CASSLEKGNYEQYF	TGCGCCAGCAGCTTGGAGAAGGGAAACTACGAGCAGTACTTC
many	TRBV5-1	TRBJ2-5	-	CASSFGRQYQETQYF	TGCGCCAGCAGCTTTGGACGGCAATACCAAGAGACCCAGTACTTC
few	TRBV12-3/TRBV12-4	TRBJ2-7	TRBD2	CASGSGGNEQYF	TGTGCCAGCGGGTCGGGGGGGAACGAGCAGTACTTC
few	TRBV9	TRBJ1-1	-	CASSGGSLNTEAFF	TGTGCCAGCAGCGGGGGGAGTCTTAACACTGAAGCTTTCTTT
few	TRBV9	TRBJ2-2	-	CASSGPLSGELFF	TGTGCCAGCAGCGGACCACTGTCCGGGGAGCTGTTTTTT